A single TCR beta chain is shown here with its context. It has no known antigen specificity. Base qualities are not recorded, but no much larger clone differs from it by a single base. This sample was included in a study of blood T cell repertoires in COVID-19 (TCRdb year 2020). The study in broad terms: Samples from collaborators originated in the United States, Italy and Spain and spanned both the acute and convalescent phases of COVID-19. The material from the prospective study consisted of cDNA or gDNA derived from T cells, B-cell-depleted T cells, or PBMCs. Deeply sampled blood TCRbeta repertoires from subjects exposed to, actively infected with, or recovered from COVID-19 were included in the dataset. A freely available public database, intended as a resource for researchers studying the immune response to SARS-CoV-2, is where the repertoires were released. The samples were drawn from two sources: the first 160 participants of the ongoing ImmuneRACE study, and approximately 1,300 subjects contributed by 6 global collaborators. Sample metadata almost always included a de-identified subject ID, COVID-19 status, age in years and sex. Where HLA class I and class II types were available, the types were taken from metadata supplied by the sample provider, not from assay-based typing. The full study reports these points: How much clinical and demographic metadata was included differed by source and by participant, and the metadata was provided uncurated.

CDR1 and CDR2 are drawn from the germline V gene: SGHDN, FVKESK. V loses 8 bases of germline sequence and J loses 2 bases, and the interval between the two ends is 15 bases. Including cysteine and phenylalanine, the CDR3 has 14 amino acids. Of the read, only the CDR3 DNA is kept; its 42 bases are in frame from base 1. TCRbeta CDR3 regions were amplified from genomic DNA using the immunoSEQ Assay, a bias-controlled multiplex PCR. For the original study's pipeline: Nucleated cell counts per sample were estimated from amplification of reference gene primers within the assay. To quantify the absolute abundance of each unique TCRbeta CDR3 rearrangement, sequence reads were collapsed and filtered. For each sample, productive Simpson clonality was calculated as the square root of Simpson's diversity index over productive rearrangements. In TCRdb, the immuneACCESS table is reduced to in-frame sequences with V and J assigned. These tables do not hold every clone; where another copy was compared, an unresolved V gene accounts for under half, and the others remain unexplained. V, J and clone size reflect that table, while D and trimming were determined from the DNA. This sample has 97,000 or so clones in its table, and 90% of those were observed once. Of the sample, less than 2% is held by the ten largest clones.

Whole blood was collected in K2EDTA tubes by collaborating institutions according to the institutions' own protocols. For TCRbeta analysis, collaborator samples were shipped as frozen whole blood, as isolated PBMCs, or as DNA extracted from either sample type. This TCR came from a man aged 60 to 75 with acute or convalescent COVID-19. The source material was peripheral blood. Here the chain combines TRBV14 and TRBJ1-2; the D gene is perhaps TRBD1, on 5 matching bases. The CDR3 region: CASSPGLTNYGYTF. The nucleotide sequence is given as TGTGCCAGCTCCCCGGGACTGACAAACTATGGCTACACCTTC.